These T cell receptor beta chains were read from a single sample in a study of blood T cell repertoires in COVID-19. Sequencing was performed with immunoSEQ multiplex PCR; in TCRdb, only in-frame clones are kept and a portion is missing. This table holds 95,000 to 110,000 clones, 75% to 95% found once. Sequences were obtained from peripheral blood. The receptor set was obtained from a woman aged 30 to 39 with acute or convalescent COVID-19. CDR3s include the opening cysteine and the closing phenylalanine or tryptophan. A D gene is named only where the DNA matches it firmly. Size is omitted from some rows. Given values are once, few, many or a class for expanded clones.

abundance	v_gene	j_gene	d_gene	CDR3nt	CDR3aa
-	TRBV7-2	TRBJ1-3	-	TGTGCCAGCAGCTTAGGTAGAGTACAGGTAAAGTCTGCTGGAAACACCATATATTTT	CASSLGRVQVKSAGNTIYF
-	TRBV4-1	TRBJ1-1	-	TGCGCCAGCCGCTCGCCAGGTCACAAGAACACTGAAGCTTTCTTT	CASRSPGHKNTEAFF
-	TRBV27	TRBJ1-1	-	TGTGCCAGCAGGTCAACCGTGGGAGTTGAAGCTTTCTTT	CASRSTVGVEAFF
-	TRBV27	TRBJ1-1	-	TGTGCCAGCAGGGAGGGCACTGAAGCTTTCTTT	CASREGTEAFF
-	TRBV5-1	TRBJ2-1	TRBD2	TGCGCCAGCAGCTTTGGGACTAGCGGGATACAGGAGCAGTTCTTC	CASSFGTSGIQEQFF
-	TRBV7-8	TRBJ2-1	TRBD2	TGTGCCAGCAGCATCACCTTAGCGGGAGGGTTTAATGAGCAGTTCTTC	CASSITLAGGFNEQFF
-	TRBV27	TRBJ2-1	TRBD2	TGTGCCAGCAGTTTACTAGCGGGAGGGGTCGATGAGCAGTTCTTC	CASSLLAGGVDEQFF
few	TRBV5-1	TRBJ1-3	TRBD1	TGCGCCAGCAGTGAGTCGCCGCAGGGGGCATCTGGAAACACCATATATTTT	CASSESPQGASGNTIYF
-	TRBV12-3/TRBV12-4	TRBJ2-1	-	TGTGCCAGCAGTGGCTCAGGTAATGAGCAGTTCTTC	CASSGSGNEQFF
-	TRBV7-3	TRBJ2-7	TRBD2	TGTGCCAGCAGCTTATATGGCGGGAGGACAAACTACGAGCAGTACTTC	CASSLYGGRTNYEQYF
-	TRBV4-1	TRBJ2-7	-	TGCGCCAGCAGCCTCGGCCGCGGGATGACCTACGAGCAGTACTTC	CASSLGRGMTYEQYF
-	TRBV5-6	TRBJ1-2	-	TGTGCCAGCAGCTTGACAGAGAACAAAGGAGGCGATGGCTACACCTTC	CASSLTENKGGDGYTF
-	TRBV24-1	TRBJ2-3	TRBD1	TGTGCCACCAGTGGCTCACAGGGGGTCACAGATACGCAGTATTTT	CATSGSQGVTDTQYF
-	TRBV18	TRBJ1-4	TRBD1	TGTGCCAGCTCACCACGACAGGGGGCGACGGATGAAAAACTGTTTTTT	CASSPRQGATDEKLFF
-	TRBV5-4	TRBJ2-7	TRBD1	TGTGCCAGCAGCTGGGACAGCACACCTTACGAGCAGTACTTC	CASSWDSTPYEQYF
-	TRBV7-6	TRBJ2-1	-	TGTGCCAGCAGCTTAACGTTGGCCAACAATGAGCAGTTCTTC	CASSLTLANNEQFF
few	TRBV7-9	TRBJ1-4	-	TGTGCCAGCAGCTGCCGGGACTGCGGGGAAAAACTGTTTTTT	CASSCRDCGEKLFF
-	TRBV9	TRBJ1-1	-	TGTGCCAGCAGCCCTTCTGGGCCCCAAGGCCCTTTCTTT	CASSPSGPQGPFF
-	TRBV18	TRBJ2-2	-	TGTGCCAGCTCACCACGTGTGGCGGGGAGTAACACCGGGGAGCTGTTTTTT	CASSPRVAGSNTGELFF
-	TRBV7-9	TRBJ1-1	-	TGTGCCAGCAGCTTAAGCGGTGGGGTGGGGAGGACTGAAGCTTTCTTT	CASSLSGGVGRTEAFF
-	TRBV29-1	TRBJ1-4	TRBD1	TGCAGCGTAGCTAAGACAGGGATTGGCGAAAAACTGTTTTTT	CSVAKTGIGEKLFF
-	TRBV28	TRBJ2-3	-	TGTGCCAGCAGGCGCGGAGACTCGCGCACAGATACGCAGTATTTT	CASRRGDSRTDTQYF
-	TRBV14	TRBJ1-1	-	TGTGCCAGCAGCCAGAGGGATACAACCGGGAGTGAAGCTTTCTTT	CASSQRDTTGSEAFF